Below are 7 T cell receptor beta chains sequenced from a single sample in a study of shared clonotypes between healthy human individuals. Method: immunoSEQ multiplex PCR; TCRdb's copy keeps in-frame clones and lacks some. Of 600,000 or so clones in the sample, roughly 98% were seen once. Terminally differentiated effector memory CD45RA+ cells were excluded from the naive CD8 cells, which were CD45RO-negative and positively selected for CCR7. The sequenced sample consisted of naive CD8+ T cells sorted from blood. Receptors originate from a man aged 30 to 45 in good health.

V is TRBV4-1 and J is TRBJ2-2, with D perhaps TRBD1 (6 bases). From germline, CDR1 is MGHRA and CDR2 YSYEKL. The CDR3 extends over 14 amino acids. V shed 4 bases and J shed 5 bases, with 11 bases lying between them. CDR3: CASSPMTGTGELFF. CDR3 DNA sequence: TGCGCCAGCAGCCCGATGACAGGTACCGGGGAGCTGTTTTTT.

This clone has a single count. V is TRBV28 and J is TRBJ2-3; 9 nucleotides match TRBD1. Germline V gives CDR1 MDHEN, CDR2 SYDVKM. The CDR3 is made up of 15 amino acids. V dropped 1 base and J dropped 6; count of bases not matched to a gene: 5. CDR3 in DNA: TGTGCCAGCAGTTTATTTGCGGGACAGGGTGATACGCAGTATTTT. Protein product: CASSLFAGQGDTQYF. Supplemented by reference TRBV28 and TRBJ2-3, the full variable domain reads DVKVTQSSRYLVKRTGEKVFLECVQDMDHENMFWYRQDPGLGLRLIYFSYDVKMKEKGDIPEGYSVSREKKERFSLILESASTNQTSMYLCASSLFAGQGDTQYFGPGTRLTVL.

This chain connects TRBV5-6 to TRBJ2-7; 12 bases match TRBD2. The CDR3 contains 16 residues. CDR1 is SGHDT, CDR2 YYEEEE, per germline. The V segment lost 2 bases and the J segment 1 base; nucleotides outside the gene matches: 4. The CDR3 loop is CASSFSTSGSSYEQYF. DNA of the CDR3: TGTGCCAGCAGCTTCTCGACTAGCGGGAGTTCCTACGAGCAGTACTTC.

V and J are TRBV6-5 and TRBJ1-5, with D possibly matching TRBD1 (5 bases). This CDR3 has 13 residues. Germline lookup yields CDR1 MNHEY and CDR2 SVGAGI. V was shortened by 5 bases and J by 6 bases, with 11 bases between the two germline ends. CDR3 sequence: CASSEGAVQPQHF. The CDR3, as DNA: TGTGCCAGCAGTGAAGGGGCGGTTCAGCCCCAGCATTTT.

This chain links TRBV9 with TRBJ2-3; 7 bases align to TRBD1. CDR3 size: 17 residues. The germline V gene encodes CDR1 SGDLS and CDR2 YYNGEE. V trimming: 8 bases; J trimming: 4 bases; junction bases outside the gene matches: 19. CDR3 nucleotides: TGTGCCAGTAACCGGGACAGCCAACAAAAAAAAGCAGATACGCAGTATTTT. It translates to CASNRDSQQKKADTQYF.

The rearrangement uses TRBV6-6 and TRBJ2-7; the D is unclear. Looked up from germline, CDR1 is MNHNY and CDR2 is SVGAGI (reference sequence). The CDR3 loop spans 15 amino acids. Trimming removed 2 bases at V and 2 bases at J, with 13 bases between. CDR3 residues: CASSYGSGEAYEQYF. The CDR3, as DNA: TGTGCCAGCAGTTACGGGTCCGGAGAGGCCTACGAGCAGTACTTC.

CDR3 protein: CASSPPEETQYF. The CDR3 nucleotides read TGTGCCAGCAGCCCGCCCGAAGAGACCCAGTACTTC. The chain recombines TRBV7-9 with TRBJ2-5, with D hard to call. This CDR3 comprises 12 residues. Germline CDR1 and CDR2: SEHNR and FQNEAQ (reference sequence). The ends were cut back, 5 bases at V and 3 bases at J, with 7 bases in the middle. The variable domain in full, completed from reference TRBV7-9 and TRBJ2-5, reads DTGVSQNPRHKITKRGQNVTFRCDPISEHNRLYWYRQTLGQGPEFLTYFQNEAQLEKSRLLSDRFSAERPKGSFSTLEIQRTEQGDSAMYLCASSPPEETQYFGPGTRLLVL.